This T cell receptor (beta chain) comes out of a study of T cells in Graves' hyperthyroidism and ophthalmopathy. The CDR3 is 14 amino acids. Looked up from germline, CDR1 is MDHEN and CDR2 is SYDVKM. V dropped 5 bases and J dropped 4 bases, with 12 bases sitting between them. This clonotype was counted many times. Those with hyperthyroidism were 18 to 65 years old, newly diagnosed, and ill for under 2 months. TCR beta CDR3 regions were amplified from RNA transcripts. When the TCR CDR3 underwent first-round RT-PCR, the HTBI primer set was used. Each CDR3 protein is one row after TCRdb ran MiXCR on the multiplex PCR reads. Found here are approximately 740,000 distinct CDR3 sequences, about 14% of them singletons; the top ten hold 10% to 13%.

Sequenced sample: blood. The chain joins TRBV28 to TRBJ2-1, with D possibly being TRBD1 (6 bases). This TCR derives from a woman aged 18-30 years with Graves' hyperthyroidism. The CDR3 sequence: CASSIKQGYNEQFF. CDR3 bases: TGTGCCAGCAGTATTAAACAGGGTTACAATGAGCAGTTCTTC.